The rows below give T cell receptor beta chains drawn from one sample of a study of blood T cell repertoires in COVID-19. TCRdb's copy holds only in-frame clones and misses some; the assay was immunoSEQ multiplex PCR. This repertoire shows hundreds of thousands of clones, around 90% found once; its top ten account for over 0.55%. Sequencing was done on a sample of peripheral blood. All receptors derive from a human donor in a cohort sampled during active COVID-19. Each CDR3 is given with its conserved first and last residue. The order of the fields is J gene, V gene, CDR3 protein.

j_gene: TRBJ1-4
v_gene: TRBV3-1/TRBV3-2
CDR3aa: CASFRGLWINEKLFF

j_gene: TRBJ2-7
v_gene: TRBV18
CDR3aa: CASSPPAGVYEQYF

j_gene: TRBJ1-5
v_gene: TRBV6-5
CDR3aa: CASSSSGANQPQHF

j_gene: TRBJ1-3
v_gene: TRBV5-1
CDR3aa: CASSGSTGNTIYF

j_gene: TRBJ2-7
v_gene: TRBV21-1
CDR3aa: CASSKAYGLAGGREQYF

j_gene: TRBJ1-2
v_gene: TRBV30
CDR3aa: CAWGRGYTF

j_gene: TRBJ2-1
v_gene: TRBV11-2
CDR3aa: CASSWTSGSYNEQFF

j_gene: TRBJ1-2
v_gene: TRBV6-1
CDR3aa: CAVSDTGGYGYTF

j_gene: TRBJ2-1
v_gene: TRBV18
CDR3aa: CASSHTGPLNNEQFF

j_gene: TRBJ2-7
v_gene: TRBV6-6
CDR3aa: CASSYNRENYEQYF

j_gene: TRBJ2-7
v_gene: TRBV19
CDR3aa: CASSTKQGGYEQYF

j_gene: TRBJ1-1
v_gene: TRBV5-4
CDR3aa: CASSFDREDGGAFF

j_gene: TRBJ1-2
v_gene: TRBV6-2/TRBV6-3
CDR3aa: CASSAHPGDGYTF

j_gene: TRBJ2-7
v_gene: TRBV28
CDR3aa: CASSFRVYEQYF

j_gene: TRBJ1-2
v_gene: TRBV24-1
CDR3aa: CATSDPGQGDYGYTF

j_gene: TRBJ2-3
v_gene: TRBV5-4
CDR3aa: CASSHRGTDTQYF

j_gene: TRBJ1-2
v_gene: TRBV3-1/TRBV3-2
CDR3aa: CASSQTGFLVATF

j_gene: TRBJ2-7
v_gene: TRBV13
CDR3aa: CASSRTGDQYF

j_gene: TRBJ2-3
v_gene: TRBV24-1
CDR3aa: CATSSSGGARDTQYF

j_gene: TRBJ2-6
v_gene: TRBV7-9
CDR3aa: CASSLDIFSGANVLTF

j_gene: TRBJ1-2
v_gene: TRBV9
CDR3aa: CASSAFSDRTNYGYTF

j_gene: TRBJ2-6
v_gene: TRBV24-1
CDR3aa: CATSDFRGQVTF

j_gene: TRBJ2-1
v_gene: TRBV18
CDR3aa: CASSPPIESDEQFF

j_gene: TRBJ1-2
v_gene: TRBV9
CDR3aa: CASSVGHRGNYGYTF

j_gene: TRBJ1-2
v_gene: TRBV28
CDR3aa: CASSLGGGFGYTF

j_gene: TRBJ2-7
v_gene: TRBV6-5
CDR3aa: CASSYEPGGQSEQYF

j_gene: TRBJ1-2
v_gene: TRBV19
CDR3aa: CASSNVGTAYGYTF

j_gene: TRBJ2-1
v_gene: TRBV6-6
CDR3aa: CAVVADLRNEQFF

j_gene: TRBJ1-2
v_gene: TRBV6-6
CDR3aa: CASIRDRGGIYGYTF

j_gene: TRBJ2-5
v_gene: TRBV27
CDR3aa: CASSVRPERRETQYF

j_gene: TRBJ2-7
v_gene: TRBV11-2
CDR3aa: CASSLGSPVYEQYF

j_gene: TRBJ2-5
v_gene: TRBV6-4
CDR3aa: CASCHTPGGQETQYF

j_gene: TRBJ1-1
v_gene: TRBV28
CDR3aa: CASKGDREVSEAFF

j_gene: TRBJ1-1
v_gene: TRBV28
CDR3aa: CASNQGQLYTEAFF

j_gene: TRBJ1-5
v_gene: TRBV19
CDR3aa: CASILKGEGAGQPQHF